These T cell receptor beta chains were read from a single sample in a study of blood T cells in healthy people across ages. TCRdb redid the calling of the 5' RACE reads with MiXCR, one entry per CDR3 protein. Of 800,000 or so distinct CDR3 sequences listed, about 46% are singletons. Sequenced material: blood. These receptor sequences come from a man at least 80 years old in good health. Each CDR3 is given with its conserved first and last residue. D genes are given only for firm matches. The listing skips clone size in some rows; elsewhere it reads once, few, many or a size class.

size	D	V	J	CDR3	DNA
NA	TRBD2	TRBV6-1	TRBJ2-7	CASKLAGGTYEQYF	TGTGCCAGCAAACTAGCGGGAGGGACTTACGAGCAGTACTTC
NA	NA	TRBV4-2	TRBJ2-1	CASSQDLGGAYNEQFF	TGTGCCAGCAGCCAAGATCTAGGGGGGGCCTACAATGAGCAGTTCTTC
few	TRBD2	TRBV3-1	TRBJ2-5	CASSQAWLAGKETQYF	TGTGCCAGCAGCCAAGCTTGGCTAGCGGGGAAAGAGACCCAGTACTTC
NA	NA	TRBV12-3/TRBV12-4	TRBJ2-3	CASSLVRGNVRDTQYF	TGTGCCAGCAGTTTAGTCCGGGGCAATGTACGAGATACGCAGTATTTT
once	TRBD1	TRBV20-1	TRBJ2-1	CSARTDRANEQFF	TGCAGTGCTAGAACGGACAGGGCCAATGAGCAGTTCTTC
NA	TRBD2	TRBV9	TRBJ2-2	CASSALTSGGANTGELFF	TGTGCCAGCAGCGCCCTGACTAGCGGGGGAGCGAACACCGGGGAGCTGTTTTTT
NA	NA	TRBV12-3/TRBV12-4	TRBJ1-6	CASKRQGDSPLHF	TGTGCCAGCAAGCGGCAGGGCGATTCACCCCTCCACTTT
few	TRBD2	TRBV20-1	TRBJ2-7	CSAREAGGKYEQYF	TGCAGTGCTAGGGAAGCGGGAGGGAAGTACGAGCAGTACTTC
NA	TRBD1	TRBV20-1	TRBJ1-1	CSADRGWGDTEAFF	TGCAGTGCTGACAGGGGATGGGGGGACACTGAAGCTTTCTTT
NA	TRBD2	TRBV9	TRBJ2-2	CASSVDGGGTGELFF	TGTGCCAGCAGCGTAGACGGCGGGGGCACCGGGGAGCTGTTTTTT
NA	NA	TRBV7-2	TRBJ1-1	CASSASGGDTEAFF	TGTGCCAGCAGCGCTAGCGGAGGGGACACTGAAGCTTTCTTT
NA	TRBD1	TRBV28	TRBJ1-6	CASSLRGQVDSPLHF	TGTGCCAGCAGTTTGAGGGGGCAGGTCGATTCACCCCTCCACTTT
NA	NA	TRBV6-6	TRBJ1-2	CASSEGRLANYGYTF	TGTGCCAGCAGCGAAGGGCGGTTAGCTAACTATGGCTACACCTTC
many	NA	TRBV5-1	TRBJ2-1	CASSLDRNNEQFF	TGTGCTAGCAGCTTAGACCGCAACAATGAGCAGTTCTTC
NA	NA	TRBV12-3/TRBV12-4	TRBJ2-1	CASSFGPSDEQFF	TGTGCCAGCAGTTTCGGACCCTCAGATGAGCAGTTCTTC
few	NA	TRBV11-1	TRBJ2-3	CASSQEGDTQYF	TGTGCCAGCAGCCAAGAGGGAGATACGCAGTATTTT
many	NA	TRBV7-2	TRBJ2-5	CASSLGGAGGETQYF	TGTGCCAGCAGCTTAGGAGGGGCAGGAGGAGAGACCCAGTACTTC
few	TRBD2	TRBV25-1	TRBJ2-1	CASGAGTSGINEQFF	TGTGCCAGCGGGGCCGGGACTAGCGGGATCAATGAGCAGTTCTTC
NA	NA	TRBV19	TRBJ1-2	CASSTQRDGVYGYTF	TGTGCCAGTAGTACCCAAAGGGACGGCGTGTATGGCTACACCTTC
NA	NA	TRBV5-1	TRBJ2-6	CASSPAGVGSGANVLTF	TGCGCCAGTAGCCCCGCTGGTGTGGGATCTGGGGCCAACGTCCTGACTTTC
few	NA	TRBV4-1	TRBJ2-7	CASSQIGAGSVWSQYF	TGCGCCAGCAGCCAAATAGGAGCGGGTAGCGTATGGTCCCAGTACTTC
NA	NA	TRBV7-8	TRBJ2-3	CASSSGISTDTRYF	TGTGCCAGCAGTTCCGGGATTAGCACAGATACGCGGTATTTT
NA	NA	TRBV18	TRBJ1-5	CASSRDATVNQPQHF	TGTGCCAGCTCACGCGATGCGACGGTGAATCAGCCCCAGCATTTT
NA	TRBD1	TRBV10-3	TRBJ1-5	CAIINDRGEGQPQHF	TGTGCCATCATCAACGACAGGGGAGAGGGTCAGCCCCAGCATTTT
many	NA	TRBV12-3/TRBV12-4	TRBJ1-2	CASSSKSGYGYTF	TGTGCCAGCAGTTCAAAATCAGGGTATGGCTACACCTTC
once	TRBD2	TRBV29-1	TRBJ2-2	CSVDGTSGSGTGELFF	TGCAGCGTCGATGGGACTAGCGGGAGCGGCACCGGGGAGCTGTTTTTT
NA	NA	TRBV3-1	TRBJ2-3	CASSHRGARDTQYF	TGTGCCAGCAGCCATCGGGGGGCCAGAGATACGCAGTATTTT
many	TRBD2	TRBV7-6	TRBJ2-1	CASSSNIETSGGYNEQFF	TGTGCCAGCAGCTCCAACATTGAGACTAGCGGGGGGTACAATGAGCAGTTCTTC
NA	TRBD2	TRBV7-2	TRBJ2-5	CASSFSSGLPQETQYF	TGTGCCAGCAGTTTTTCCTCGGGACTACCCCAAGAGACCCAGTACTTC
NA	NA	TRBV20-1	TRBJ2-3	CSAPLGRGTDTQYF	TGCAGTGCGCCTCTGGGCAGGGGTACAGATACGCAGTATTTT
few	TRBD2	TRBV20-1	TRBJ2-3	CSARLTSGPSRTDTQYF	TGCAGTGCTAGGCTGACTAGCGGGCCATCTCGCACAGATACGCAGTATTTT
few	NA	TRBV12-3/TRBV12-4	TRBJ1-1	CASSSAGRINTEAFF	TGTGCCAGCAGTTCTGCAGGCAGGATTAACACTGAAGCTTTCTTT
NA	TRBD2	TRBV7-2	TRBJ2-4	CASSLAGTSGLAKNIQYF	TGTGCCAGCAGCTTAGCAGGGACTAGCGGTCTAGCCAAAAACATTCAGTACTTC
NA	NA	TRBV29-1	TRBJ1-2	CSVDPRANYGYTF	TGCAGCGTTGACCCCAGGGCTAACTATGGCTACACCTTC
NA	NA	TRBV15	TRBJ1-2	CATSRDNGGLGGYTF	TGTGCCACCAGCAGAGACAACGGGGGCTTGGGGGGCTACACCTTC
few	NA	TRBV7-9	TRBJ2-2	CASSLIFQGSNTGELFF	TGTGCCAGCAGCTTAATTTTTCAGGGATCTAACACCGGGGAGCTGTTTTTT
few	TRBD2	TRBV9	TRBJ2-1	CASSVHQTSGRDNEQFF	TGTGCCAGCAGCGTCCATCAGACTAGCGGGAGGGACAATGAGCAGTTCTTC
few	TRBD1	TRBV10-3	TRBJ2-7	CAISRETGGYEQYF	TGTGCCATCAGCAGAGAGACAGGGGGCTACGAGCAGTACTTC
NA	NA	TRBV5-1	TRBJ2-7	CASSVGEIASYEQYF	TGCGCCAGCAGTGTGGGGGAGATTGCCTCCTACGAGCAGTACTTC
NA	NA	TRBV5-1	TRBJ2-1	CASSRFGTPPSSYNEQFF	TGCGCCAGCAGCCGATTCGGGACTCCACCGAGCTCCTACAATGAGCAGTTCTTC
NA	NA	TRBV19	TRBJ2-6	CASTPRGRSSGANVLTF	TGTGCCAGTACTCCACGGGGAAGGAGCTCTGGGGCCAACGTCCTGACTTTC
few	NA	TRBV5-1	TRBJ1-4	CASSSSIGSTNEKLFF	TGCGCCAGCAGCTCGAGCATAGGTTCAACTAATGAAAAACTGTTTTTT
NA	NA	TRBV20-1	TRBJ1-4	CSARFRVDNEKLFF	TGCAGTGCTAGGTTCAGGGTCGATAATGAAAAACTGTTTTTT
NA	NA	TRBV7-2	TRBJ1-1	CASSSRLPGAGGTEAFF	TGTGCCAGCAGCTCACGACTCCCAGGGGCCGGAGGGACTGAAGCTTTCTTT
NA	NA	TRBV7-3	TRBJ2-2	CASSSIIGGELFF	TGTGCCAGCAGCTCCATAATAGGCGGGGAGCTGTTTTTT
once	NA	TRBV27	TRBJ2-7	CASSLYQGSGEQYF	TGTGCCAGCAGTTTATATCAGGGTTCAGGCGAGCAGTACTTC
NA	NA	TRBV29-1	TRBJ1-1	CSVSLEMNTEAFF	TGCAGCGTCAGTCTGGAGATGAACACTGAAGCTTTCTTT
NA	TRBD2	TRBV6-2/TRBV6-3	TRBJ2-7	CASRGSGRGNEQYF	TGTGCCAGCAGAGGGAGCGGGAGAGGCAACGAGCAGTACTTC
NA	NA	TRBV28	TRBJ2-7	CASSHLGEQYF	TGTGCCAGCAGCCACCTCGGGGAGCAGTACTTC
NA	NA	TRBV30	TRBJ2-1	CAWSELNEQFF	TGTGCCTGGAGTGAGTTGAATGAGCAGTTCTTC
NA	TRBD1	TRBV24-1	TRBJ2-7	CATSDGDSSYNEQYF	TGTGCCACCAGTGATGGGGACAGCTCCTACAATGAGCAGTACTTC
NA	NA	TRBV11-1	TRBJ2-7	CASSFQGIGVEQYF	TGTGCCAGCAGCTTCCAGGGCATAGGTGTGGAGCAGTACTTC